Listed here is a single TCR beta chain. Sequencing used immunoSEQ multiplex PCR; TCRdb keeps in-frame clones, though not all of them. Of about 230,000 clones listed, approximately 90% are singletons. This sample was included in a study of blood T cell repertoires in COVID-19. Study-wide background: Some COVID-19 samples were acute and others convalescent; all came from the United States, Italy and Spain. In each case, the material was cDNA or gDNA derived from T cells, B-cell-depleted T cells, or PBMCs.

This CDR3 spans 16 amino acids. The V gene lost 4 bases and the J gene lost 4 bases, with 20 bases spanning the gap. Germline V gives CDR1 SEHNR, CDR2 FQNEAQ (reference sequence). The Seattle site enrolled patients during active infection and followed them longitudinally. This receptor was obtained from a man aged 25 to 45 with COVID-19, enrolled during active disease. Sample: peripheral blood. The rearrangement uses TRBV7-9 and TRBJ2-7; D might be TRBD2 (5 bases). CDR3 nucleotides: TGTGCCAGCAGCTCCGAAATCCAGCGGAGTTCATACGAGCAGTACTTC. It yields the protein CASSSEIQRSSYEQYF.